The 29 T cell receptor beta chains below all came from one sample that was sequenced in a study of beta chain features in type 1 diabetes. Findings and caveats of the study: All four CD4+ subsets of Type 1 diabetes patients contained TCRB CDR3s that were moderately but significantly shorter.

Expressed TCRB transcripts were sequenced because the isolated RNA had all been reverse transcribed beforehand. Sequencing used immunoSEQ multiplex PCR; TCRdb keeps in-frame clones, though not all of them. The table includes hundreds of thousands of clones, over 13% detected once. No antigen is known for these receptors. Input material: naive CD4+ T cells from blood. These receptors all stem from a young man with type 1 diabetes.

This clone was found a few times. J is TRBJ1-2 and V is TRBV30; D is possibly TRBD1 (6 bases). The CDR3 totals 12 residues. The V end was cut by 1 base, the J end by 5 bases, with 8 bases between. Germline values: CDR1 GTSNPN, CDR2 SVGIG (reference sequence). The CDR3 sequence is CAWSGTVYGYTF. CDR3 in DNA: TGTGCCTGGAGTGGGACAGTGTATGGCTACACCTTC.

This clone was seen a few times. The J gene is TRBJ2-1, the V gene TRBV28; the D call may be TRBD1 or TRBD2 (5 bases each). The CDR3 spans 15 residues. Germline V CDR1 and CDR2: MDHEN, SYDVKM. The V and J ends lost 6 bases and 9 bases respectively, with 21 bases between them. CDR3 sequence reads: CASSPGSMGFSEQFF. In nucleotides, the CDR3 is TGTGCCAGCAGCCCAGGGAGCATGGGTTTTTCTGAGCAGTTCTTC.

The CDR3 DNA follows: TGTGCCAGCAGGCAGGGAAAGGTGGTCACCGGGGAGCTGTTTTTT. Translating gives CASRQGKVVTGELFF. The chain links TRBV6-1 to TRBJ2-2, with a weak D call TRBD1 (5 bases). V shed 6 bases and J shed 4 bases, with 15 bases lying between them. The germline gives CDR1 MNHNS, CDR2 SASEGT. This CDR3 region has 15 residues.

The chain has TRBV4-2 and TRBJ2-5; D is unclear. Germline CDR1 reads LGHNA; CDR2 reads YNFKEQ. Trimming pared 0 bases from V and 2 bases from J, leaving 13 bases between. The CDR3 spans 16 residues. CDR3 sequence: CASSQDWPPRQETQYF. In nucleotides, the CDR3 is TGTGCCAGCAGCCAAGATTGGCCCCCGCGACAAGAGACCCAGTACTTC.

The chain employs TRBV5-1 and TRBJ1-6; 7 nucleotides line up with TRBD1. Trimming removed 0 bases from V and 7 bases from J; junction bases left unmatched: 7. The CDR3 length is 16 residues. Germline V CDR1 and CDR2: SGHRS, YFSETQ. The DNA of the CDR3 is TGCGCCAGCAGCTTGGAGGGGGGACAGCGGAATTCACCCCTCCACTTT. Protein product: CASSLEGGQRNSPLHF.

This clone was seen a few times. The junction shows a germline mismatch at one end, possibly a read error. The rearrangement joins TRBV7-7 to TRBJ2-1, with D possibly TRBD2 on 5 matching bases. Germline loops: CDR1 SSHAT, CDR2 FNYEAQ (reference sequence). This CDR3 is 14 amino acids long. Here the CDR3 DNA reads TGTGCTAGCAGCTCGTCCCGGGAAGGCAATGAGCAGTTCTTC. Translating gives CASSSSREGNEQFF.

This clone was picked up a small number of times. The chain combines TRBV6-4 with TRBJ2-1; 13 bases fit TRBD2. Trimming took 0 bases from V and 12 from J; bases not matched to a gene: 2. CDR1 MRHNA and CDR2 SNTAGT come from the germline V gene. This CDR3 is built from 14 residues. The CDR3: CASSDSGLAGSQFF. CDR3 nucleotide sequence: TGTGCCAGCAGTGACTCGGGACTAGCGGGGTCGCAGTTCTTC.

V usage is TRBV29-1 and J usage is TRBJ2-5; D is perhaps TRBD1 (6 bases). Germline loops: CDR1 SQVTM, CDR2 ANQGSEA. This CDR3 spans 13 amino acids. Trimming removed 6 bases at V and 8 bases at J, with 19 bases between. DNA of the CDR3: TGCAGCGTCGCGGCTTCCGACAGGACCACCCAGTACTTC. This translates into CSVAASDRTTQYF.

This clone was seen more than once but under ten times. This sequence joins TRBV11-2 and TRBJ2-1; either TRBD1 or TRBD2 may supply D (6 bases each). This CDR3 region has 14 residues. Germline V gene lookup returns CDR1 SGHAT and CDR2 FQNNGV. V was clipped by 3 bases and J by 7 bases, with 13 bases between them. This CDR3 is CASSFRGGGNEQFF. The CDR3 DNA is TGTGCCAGCAGCTTCAGGGGAGGAGGGAATGAGCAGTTCTTC.

This chain links TRBV9 with TRBJ2-5; 7 bases match TRBD2. With 3 bases clipped from V and 3 bases from J, the junction kept 8 bases outside the gene matches. The length of the CDR3 is 15 residues. The germline gives CDR1 SGDLS, CDR2 YYNGEE. The CDR3 bases are TGTGCCAGCAGCGCTCCACCGGGAGGCGAAGAGACCCAGTACTTC. This translates into CASSAPPGGEETQYF.

The V and J genes are TRBV28 and TRBJ2-7; D is tentatively TRBD1 or TRBD2 (6 bases each). Trimming left V 3 bases short and J 1 base short, with 10 bases between. The CDR3 spans 14 residues. The germline gives CDR1 MDHEN, CDR2 SYDVKM. The CDR3 coding sequence is TGTGCCAGCAGTTTCGGGGGCGGATCCTACGAGCAGTACTTC. This translates into CASSFGGGSYEQYF.

In its sample, this clone was seen a few times. V gene TRBV7-9 combines with J gene TRBJ2-2; D uncertain. From germline, CDR1 is SEHNR and CDR2 FQNEAQ (reference sequence). This CDR3 has 17 amino acids. Trimming removed 3 bases from V and 4 bases from J, with 18 bases in between. CDR3 residues: CASSFSPTSSSTGELFF. CDR3 DNA: TGTGCCAGCAGCTTTTCGCCCACTTCGTCCAGCACCGGGGAGCTGTTTTTT. The full variable domain, completed using reference TRBV7-9 and TRBJ2-2, is DTGVSQNPRHKITKRGQNVTFRCDPISEHNRLYWYRQTLGQGPEFLTYFQNEAQLEKSRLLSDRFSAERPKGSFSTLEIQRTEQGDSAMYLCASSFSPTSSSTGELFFGEGSRLTVL.

This clone showed up just a few times. V gene TRBV9 combines with J gene TRBJ2-3; D gene ambiguous. This CDR3 is built from 16 residues. Looked up from germline, CDR1 is SGDLS and CDR2 is YYNGEE. Trimming took 0 bases from V and 1 from J, leaving 12 bases between them. The chain's CDR3 is CASSVVGLDGTDTQYF. The CDR3 nucleotides are TGTGCCAGCAGCGTAGTGGGGTTGGACGGCACAGATACGCAGTATTTT.

This clone has a handful of counts. The J gene is TRBJ1-1, the V gene TRBV30; 11 bases are a match to TRBD1. V shed 2 bases and J 3 bases; nucleotides not matched to a gene: 8. Germline V gives CDR1 GTSNPN, CDR2 SVGIG (reference sequence). The CDR3 runs 16 residues. CDR3 amino acids: CAWSTTGTGGHTEAFF. The DNA of the CDR3 is TGTGCCTGGAGTACCACCGGGACAGGGGGGCACACTGAAGCTTTCTTT. The full variable domain, with the rest looked up from reference TRBV30 and TRBJ1-1, is SQTIHQWPATLVQPVGSPLSLECTVEGTSNPNLYWYRQAAGRGLQLLFYSVGIGQISSEVPQNLSASRPQDRQFILSSKKLLLSDSGFYLCAWSTTGTGGHTEAFFGQGTRLTVV.

This clone was counted only a few times. The V and J genes are TRBV28 and TRBJ2-7; D remains ambiguous. CDR3 length: 11 residues. The V end lost 6 bases, the J end lost 3 bases, and 6 bases lay between the germline ends. Germline V gene lookup returns CDR1 MDHEN and CDR2 SYDVKM. The CDR3 spells CASRLLYEQYF. The CDR3 nucleotides read TGTGCCAGCAGACTCCTCTACGAGCAGTACTTC.

This clone has just a few counts. V is TRBV5-1 and J is TRBJ2-1; possible D gene TRBD2, 5 bases. The CDR3 is made up of 15 amino acids. V was pared by 0 bases and J by 6 bases, with 13 bases between. Germline-derived CDR1 and CDR2 are SGHRS and YFSETQ. This CDR3 reads CASSLGNPSGNEQFF. Written as DNA, the CDR3 is TGCGCCAGCAGCTTGGGAAACCCGAGCGGCAATGAGCAGTTCTTC.

The gene calls are TRBV9 and TRBJ1-6; 8 nucleotides agree with TRBD1. The V gene's germline CDR1 is SGDLS and CDR2 YYNGEE. This CDR3 has 14 residues. The ends lost 7 bases at V and 7 bases at J; junction bases unmatched: 7. The chain's CDR3 is CASAGGKGNSPLHF. CDR3 nucleotide sequence: TGTGCCAGCGCAGGGGGCAAGGGCAATTCACCCCTCCACTTT.

This clone was detected only a few times. The gene calls are TRBV29-1 and TRBJ2-1, with D possibly being TRBD1 (5 bases). Germline V gene data show CDR1 as SQVTM and CDR2 as ANQGSEA. This CDR3 comprises 12 residues. Trimming took 3 bases from V and 5 from J, leaving 8 bases between them. In DNA form, the CDR3 reads TGCAGCGTTGACCCCAGGGACAATGAGCAGTTCTTC. Translated, it gives CSVDPRDNEQFF.

This sequence joins TRBV11-3 and TRBJ2-1; D unclear. The germline V gene has CDR1 SGHNT and CDR2 YENEEA. Trimming left V 0 bases short and J 8 bases short, with 5 bases between. This CDR3 comprises 12 residues. The CDR3 DNA reads as TGTGCCAGCAGCTTAGAATCGCATGAGCAGTTCTTC. This encodes CASSLESHEQFF.

Only a few counts were recorded for this clone. The V and J genes are TRBV7-6 and TRBJ2-7; either TRBD1 or TRBD2 may supply D (5 bases each). V gave up 1 base and J gave up 0 bases, with 13 bases separating them. Germline V lookup: CDR1 SGHVS, CDR2 FNYEAQ. The CDR3 covers 16 residues. The CDR3 sequence is CASSLEPGTLSYEQYF. DNA of the CDR3: TGTGCCAGCAGCTTAGAGCCAGGGACCCTCTCCTACGAGCAGTACTTC.

J is TRBJ1-2 and V is TRBV29-1; D not certain. The CDR3 is made up of 12 amino acids. Germline CDR1 reads SQVTM; CDR2 reads ANQGSEA. Trimming left V 7 bases short and J 4 bases short, with 13 bases between. The CDR3 nucleotides read TGCAGCGAGGAGGGCAGACTCTATGGCTACACCTTC. Protein product: CSEEGRLYGYTF.

The chain couples TRBV2 to TRBJ2-6; 9 bases are a match to TRBD1. The CDR3 length is 17 residues. Germline V gene sequence: CDR1 SNHLY, CDR2 FYNNEI. V lost 7 bases to trimming and J lost 4 bases; unmatched junction nucleotides: 11. CDR3 DNA: TGTGCCAGCACCCGAACCGGGACAGGGTCCGGGGCCAACGTCCTGACTTTC. Translation gives CASTRTGTGSGANVLTF.

This clone has a handful of counts. The genes are TRBV11-2 and TRBJ1-2; no firm D call. The V end was cut by 1 base, the J end by 4 bases, with 16 bases between. The CDR3 runs 16 residues. CDR1 and CDR2 from the germline V gene are SGHAT and FQNNGV. CDR3 sequence reads: CASSLARLAGSYGYTF. The CDR3 coding sequence is TGTGCCAGCAGCTTAGCGAGGTTGGCGGGGAGCTATGGCTACACCTTC.

The chain employs TRBV19 and TRBJ1-4; D ambiguous. This CDR3 spans 14 amino acids. The ends were cut back, 5 bases at V and 7 bases at J, with 14 bases in the middle. From germline, CDR1 is LNHDA and CDR2 SQIVND (reference sequence). Here the CDR3 reads CASSSGEDIEKLFF. The CDR3 nucleotides read TGTGCCAGTAGTTCCGGGGAGGATATTGAAAAACTGTTTTTT.

In its sample, this clone was seen a few times. The chain links TRBV19 to TRBJ2-3, with TRBD2 identical over 7 bases. The CDR3 consists of 15 residues. J lost 3 bases, V lost 6 bases, and 9 bases had no gene match. Germline CDR1 and CDR2: LNHDA and SQIVND (reference sequence). The CDR3 nucleotides read TGTGCCAGTAGGTTAGCGGGCGTTTCTACAGATACGCAGTATTTT. It yields the protein CASRLAGVSTDTQYF.

V is TRBV5-1 and J is TRBJ2-6; 9 bases match TRBD2. With V trimmed by 3 bases and J by 0 bases, 4 bases remained unmatched. The CDR3 runs 17 residues. CDR1 and CDR2 (germline): SGHRS, YFSETQ. CDR3 nucleotides: TGCGCCAGCAGCTCCCCTAGCGGGACCTCTGGGGCCAACGTCCTGACTTTC. Translating it yields CASSSPSGTSGANVLTF.

A few counts support this clone. The chain couples TRBV28 to TRBJ1-4; D not resolved. V was pared by 2 bases and J by 6 bases, with 7 bases between. The CDR3 consists of 13 residues. CDR1 MDHEN and CDR2 SYDVKM come from the germline V gene. The CDR3 nucleotides are TGTGCCAGCAGTTTAAGGACCGATGAAAAACTGTTTTTT. Translated: CASSLRTDEKLFF.

This clone turned up a few times. This specimen includes other DNA sequences encoding the same CDR3. The gene calls are TRBV6-5 and TRBJ1-3; D remains ambiguous. Germline V lookup: CDR1 MNHEY, CDR2 SVGAGI. V lost 0 bases, J lost 4 bases, and 4 bases lay in between. CDR3 length equals 13 residues. DNA for the CDR3: TGTGCCAGCAGTTACTCAAGCGGAAACACCATATATTTT. This translates into CASSYSSGNTIYF.

V is TRBV7-2 and J is TRBJ1-1; TRBD1 is a possible D gene (6 bases). The CDR3 spans 18 residues. V lost 3 bases, J lost 4 bases, and 24 bases lay in between. Germline V gene sequence: CDR1 SGHTA, CDR2 FQGNSA. The CDR3 DNA reads TGTGCCAGCAGCTTGGGGTCCGGGACACTTACAGAGGGCACTGAAGCTTTCTTT. Its translation is CASSLGSGTLTEGTEAFF.